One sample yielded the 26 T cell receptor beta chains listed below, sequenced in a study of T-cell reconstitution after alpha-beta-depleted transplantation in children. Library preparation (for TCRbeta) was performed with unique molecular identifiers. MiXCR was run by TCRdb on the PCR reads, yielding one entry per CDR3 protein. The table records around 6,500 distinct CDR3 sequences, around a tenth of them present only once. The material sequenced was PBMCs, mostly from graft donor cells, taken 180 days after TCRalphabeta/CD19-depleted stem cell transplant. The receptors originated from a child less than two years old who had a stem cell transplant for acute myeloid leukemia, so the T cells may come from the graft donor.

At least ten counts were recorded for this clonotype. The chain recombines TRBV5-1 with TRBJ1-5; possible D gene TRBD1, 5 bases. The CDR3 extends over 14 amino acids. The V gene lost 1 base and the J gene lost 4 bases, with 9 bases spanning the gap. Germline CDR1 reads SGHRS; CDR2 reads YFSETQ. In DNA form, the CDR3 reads TGCGCCAGCAGCTTGTGGGGGGAAAATCAGCCCCAGCATTTT. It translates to CASSLWGENQPQHF.

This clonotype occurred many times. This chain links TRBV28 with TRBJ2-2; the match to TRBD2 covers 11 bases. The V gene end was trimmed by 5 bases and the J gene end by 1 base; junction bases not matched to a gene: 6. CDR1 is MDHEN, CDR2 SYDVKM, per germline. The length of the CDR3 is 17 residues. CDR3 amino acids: CASSAPGLAGNTGELFF. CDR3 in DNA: TGTGCCAGCAGTGCACCTGGACTAGCGGGGAACACCGGGGAGCTGTTTTTT. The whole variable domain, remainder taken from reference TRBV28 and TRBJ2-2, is DVKVTQSSRYLVKRTGEKVFLECVQDMDHENMFWYRQDPGLGLRLIYFSYDVKMKEKGDIPEGYSVSREKKERFSLILESASTNQTSMYLCASSAPGLAGNTGELFFGEGSRLTVL.

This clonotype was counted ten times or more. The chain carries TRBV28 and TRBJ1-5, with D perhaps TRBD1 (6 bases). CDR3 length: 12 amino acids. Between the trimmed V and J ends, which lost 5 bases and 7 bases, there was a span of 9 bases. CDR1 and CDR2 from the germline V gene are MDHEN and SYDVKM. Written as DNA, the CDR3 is TGTGCCAGCAGTCTAGGGGGACAGCCCCAGCATTTT. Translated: CASSLGGQPQHF.

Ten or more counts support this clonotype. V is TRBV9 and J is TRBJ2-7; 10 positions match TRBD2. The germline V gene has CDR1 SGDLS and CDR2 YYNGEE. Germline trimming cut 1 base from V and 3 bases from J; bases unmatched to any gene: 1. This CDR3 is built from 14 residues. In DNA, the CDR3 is TGTGCCAGCAGCGTAACTAGCGGGAACTACGAGCAGTACTTC. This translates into CASSVTSGNYEQYF.

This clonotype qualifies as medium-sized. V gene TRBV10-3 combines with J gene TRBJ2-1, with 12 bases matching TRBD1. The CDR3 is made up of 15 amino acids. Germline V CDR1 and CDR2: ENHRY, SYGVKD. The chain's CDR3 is CPGGDRGLPYNEQFF. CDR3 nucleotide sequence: TGTCCCGGGGGGGACAGGGGGCTTCCATACAATGAGCAGTTCTTC.

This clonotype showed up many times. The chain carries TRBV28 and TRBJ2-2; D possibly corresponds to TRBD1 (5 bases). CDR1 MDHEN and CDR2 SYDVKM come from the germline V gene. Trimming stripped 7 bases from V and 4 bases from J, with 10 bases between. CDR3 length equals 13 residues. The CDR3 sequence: CASKGRITGELFF. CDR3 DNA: TGTGCCAGCAAGGGGCGGATCACCGGGGAGCTGTTTTTT.

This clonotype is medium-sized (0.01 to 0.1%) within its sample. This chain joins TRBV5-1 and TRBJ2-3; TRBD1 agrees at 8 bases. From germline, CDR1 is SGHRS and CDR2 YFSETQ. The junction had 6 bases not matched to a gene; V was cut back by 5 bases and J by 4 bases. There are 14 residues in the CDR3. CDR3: CASSSSGGPDTQYF. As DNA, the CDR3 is TGCGCCAGCAGTTCGTCAGGGGGCCCAGATACGCAGTATTTT.

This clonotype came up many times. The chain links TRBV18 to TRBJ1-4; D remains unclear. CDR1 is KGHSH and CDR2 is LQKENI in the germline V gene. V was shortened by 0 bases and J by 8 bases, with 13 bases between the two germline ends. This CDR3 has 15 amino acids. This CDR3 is CASSPPARGGEKLFF. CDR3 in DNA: TGTGCCAGCTCACCACCGGCCAGAGGCGGCGAAAAACTGTTTTTT.

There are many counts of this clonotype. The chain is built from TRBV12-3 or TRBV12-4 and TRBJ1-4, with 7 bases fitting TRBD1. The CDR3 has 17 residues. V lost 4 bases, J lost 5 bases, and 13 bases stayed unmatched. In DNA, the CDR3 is TGTGCCAGCAGTTCGGGGCAGGGGGGGCTCTCCAATGAAAAACTGTTTTTT. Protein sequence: CASSSGQGGLSNEKLFF.

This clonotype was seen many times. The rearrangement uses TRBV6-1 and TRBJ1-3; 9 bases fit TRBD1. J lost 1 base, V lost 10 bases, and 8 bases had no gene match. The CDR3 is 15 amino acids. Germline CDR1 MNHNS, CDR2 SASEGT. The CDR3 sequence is CATRPGQGSGNTIYF. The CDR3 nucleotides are TGTGCCACCCGTCCGGGACAGGGATCTGGAAACACCATATATTTT.

This CDR3 is CASSIAGTRYNEQFF. CDR3 nucleotides: TGTGCCAGCAGCATCGCCGGGACTAGGTACAATGAGCAGTTCTTC. The J gene is TRBJ2-1, the V gene TRBV7-8, with TRBD2 matching 8 bases. The J segment lost 4 bases and the V segment lost 5 bases, leaving 7 bases of the junction unmatched. The CDR3 has 15 residues. Germline values: CDR1 SGHVS, CDR2 FQNEAQ.

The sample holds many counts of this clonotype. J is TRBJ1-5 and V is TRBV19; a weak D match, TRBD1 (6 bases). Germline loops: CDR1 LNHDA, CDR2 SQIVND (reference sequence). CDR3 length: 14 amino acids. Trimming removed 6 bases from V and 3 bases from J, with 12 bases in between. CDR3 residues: CASSIGGHNQPQHF. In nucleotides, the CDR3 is TGTGCCAGTAGCATTGGGGGCCACAATCAGCCCCAGCATTTT. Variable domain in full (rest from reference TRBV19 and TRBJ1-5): DGGITQSPKYLFRKEGQNVTLSCEQNLNHDAMYWYRQDPGQGLRLIYYSQIVNDFQKGDIAEGYSVSREKKESFPLTVTSAQKNPTAFYLCASSIGGHNQPQHFGDGTRLSIL.

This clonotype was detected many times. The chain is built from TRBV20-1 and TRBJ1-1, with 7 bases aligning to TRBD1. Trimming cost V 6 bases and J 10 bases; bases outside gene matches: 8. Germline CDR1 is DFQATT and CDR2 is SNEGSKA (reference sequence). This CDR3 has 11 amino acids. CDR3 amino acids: CSAERQGVAFF. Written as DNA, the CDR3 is TGCAGTGCGGAGCGACAGGGCGTAGCTTTCTTT.

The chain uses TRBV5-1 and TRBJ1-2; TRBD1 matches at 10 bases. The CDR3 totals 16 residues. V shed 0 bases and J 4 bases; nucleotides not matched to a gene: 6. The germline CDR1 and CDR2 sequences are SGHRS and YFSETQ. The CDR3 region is CASSLAGTGESYGYTF. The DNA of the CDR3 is TGCGCCAGCAGCTTGGCGGGGACAGGGGAAAGCTATGGCTACACCTTC. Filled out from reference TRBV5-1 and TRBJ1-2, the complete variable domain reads KAGVTQTPRYLIKTRGQQVTLSCSPISGHRSVSWYQQTPGQGLQFLFEYFSETQRNKGNFPGRFSGRQFSNSRSEMNVSTLELGDSALYLCASSLAGTGESYGYTFGSGTRLTVV.

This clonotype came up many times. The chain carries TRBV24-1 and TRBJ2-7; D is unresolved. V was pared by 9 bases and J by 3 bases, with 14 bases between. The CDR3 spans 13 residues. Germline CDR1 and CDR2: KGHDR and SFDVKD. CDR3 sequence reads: CATGPGSGYEQYF. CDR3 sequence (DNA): TGTGCCACCGGGCCCGGGTCGGGCTACGAGCAGTACTTC.

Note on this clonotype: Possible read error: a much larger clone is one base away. The CDR3 is CASSWGLNTDTQYF. The CDR3 nucleotides are TGTGCCAGCAGCTGGGGACTGAACACAGATACGCAGTATTTT. V usage is TRBV7-6 and J usage is TRBJ2-3; D may be TRBD2 (6 bases). The CDR3 is 14 residues long. The V gene's germline CDR1 is SGHVS and CDR2 FNYEAQ. V gave up 4 bases and J gave up 2 bases, with 10 bases separating them.

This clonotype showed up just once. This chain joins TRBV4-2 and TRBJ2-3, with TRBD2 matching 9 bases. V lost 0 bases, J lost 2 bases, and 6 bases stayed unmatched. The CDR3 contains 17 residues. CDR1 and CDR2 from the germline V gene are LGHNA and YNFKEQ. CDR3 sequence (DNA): TGTGCCAGCAGCCAAGAAGGTCTAGCGGGGCTCACAGATACGCAGTATTTT. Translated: CASSQEGLAGLTDTQYF.

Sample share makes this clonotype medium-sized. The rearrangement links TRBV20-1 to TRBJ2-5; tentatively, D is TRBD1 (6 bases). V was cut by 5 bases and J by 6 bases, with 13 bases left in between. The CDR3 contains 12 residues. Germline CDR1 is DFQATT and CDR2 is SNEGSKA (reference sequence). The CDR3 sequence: CSAHDRRQTQYF. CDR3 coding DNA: TGCAGTGCTCACGACAGGAGACAGACCCAGTACTTC.

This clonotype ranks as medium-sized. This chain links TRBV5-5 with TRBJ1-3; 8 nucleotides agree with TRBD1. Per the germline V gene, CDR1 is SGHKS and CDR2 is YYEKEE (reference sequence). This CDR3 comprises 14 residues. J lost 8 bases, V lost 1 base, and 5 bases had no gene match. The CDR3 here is CASSLQGAGDTIYF. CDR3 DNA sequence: TGTGCCAGCAGCTTGCAGGGGGCGGGAGACACCATATATTTT.

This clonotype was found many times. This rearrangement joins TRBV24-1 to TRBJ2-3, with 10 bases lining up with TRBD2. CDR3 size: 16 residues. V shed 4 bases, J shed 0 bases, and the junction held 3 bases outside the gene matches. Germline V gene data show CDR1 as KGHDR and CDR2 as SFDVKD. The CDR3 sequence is CATSDTTSGSTDTQYF. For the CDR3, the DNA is TGTGCCACCAGTGACACGACTAGCGGGAGCACAGATACGCAGTATTTT.

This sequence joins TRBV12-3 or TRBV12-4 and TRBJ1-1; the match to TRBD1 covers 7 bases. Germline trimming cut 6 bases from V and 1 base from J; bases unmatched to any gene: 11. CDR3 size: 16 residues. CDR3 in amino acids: CASRLDREPRNTEAFF. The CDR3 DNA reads TGTGCCAGCAGACTTGACAGGGAACCTCGGAACACTGAAGCTTTCTTT.

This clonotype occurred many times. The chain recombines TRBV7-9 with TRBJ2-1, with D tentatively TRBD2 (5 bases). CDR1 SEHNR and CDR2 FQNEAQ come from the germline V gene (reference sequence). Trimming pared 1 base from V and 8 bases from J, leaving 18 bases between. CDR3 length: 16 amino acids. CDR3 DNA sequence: TGTGCCAGCAGCTTAGTTCGTTTGGGGAGCATCGATGAGCAGTTCTTC. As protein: CASSLVRLGSIDEQFF.

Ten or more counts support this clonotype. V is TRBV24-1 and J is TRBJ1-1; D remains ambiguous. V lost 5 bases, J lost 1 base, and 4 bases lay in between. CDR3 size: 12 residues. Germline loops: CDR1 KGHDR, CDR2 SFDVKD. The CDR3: CATSVRNTEAFF. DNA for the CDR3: TGTGCCACCAGTGTCCGGAACACTGAAGCTTTCTTT.

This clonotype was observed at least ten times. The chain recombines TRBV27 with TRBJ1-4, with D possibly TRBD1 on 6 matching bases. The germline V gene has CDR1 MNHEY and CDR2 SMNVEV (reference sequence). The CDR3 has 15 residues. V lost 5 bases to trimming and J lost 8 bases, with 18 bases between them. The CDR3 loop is CASSHQGRGGEKLFF. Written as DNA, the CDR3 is TGTGCCAGCAGTCACCAGGGCAGGGGAGGCGAAAAACTGTTTTTT.

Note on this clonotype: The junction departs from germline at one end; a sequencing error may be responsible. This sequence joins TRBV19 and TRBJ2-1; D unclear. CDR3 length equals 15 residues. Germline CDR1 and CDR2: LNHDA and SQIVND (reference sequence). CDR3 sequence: CASSIWLDSYNVQFF. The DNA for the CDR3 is TGTGCCAGTAGTATATGGCTGGATTCCTACAATGTGCAGTTCTTC.

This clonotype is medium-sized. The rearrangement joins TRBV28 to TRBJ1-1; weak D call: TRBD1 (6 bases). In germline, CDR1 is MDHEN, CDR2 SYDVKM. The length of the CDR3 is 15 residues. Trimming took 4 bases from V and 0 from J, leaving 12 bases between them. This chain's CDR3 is CASSSWTVMNTEAFF. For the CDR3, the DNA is TGTGCCAGCAGTTCCTGGACAGTGATGAACACTGAAGCTTTCTTT.